Below are 23 T cell receptor beta chains sequenced from a single sample in a study of cytotoxic CD8 clonotypes in ibrutinib-treated CLL. Using immunoSEQ multiplex PCR, the repertoire was profiled, and TCRdb retains in-frame clones only, with some absent. The repertoire has tens of thousands of clones, roughly 49% of them found once; the top ten carry over 15%. The starting material was PBMCs, obtained before ibrutinib treatment. The receptors here all came from a human donor with chronic lymphocytic leukemia.

CDR3 sequence reads: CASSLGSSSGNTIYF. In nucleotides, the CDR3 is TGTGCCAGCAGCCTCGGGTCGAGTTCTGGAAACACCATATATTTT. V usage is TRBV9 and J usage is TRBJ1-3; D unresolved. V lost 4 bases to trimming and J lost 1 base, with 12 bases between them. The CDR3 sequence is 15 residues long. Germline V CDR1 and CDR2: SGDLS, YYNGEE. The variable domain in full, with the rest retrieved from reference TRBV9 and TRBJ1-3, is DSGVTQTPKHLITATGQRVTLRCSPRSGDLSVYWYQQSLDQGLQFLIQYYNGEERAKGNILERFSAQQFPDLHSELNLSSLELGDSALYFCASSLGSSSGNTIYFGEGSWLTVV.

There are a few counts of this clone. The V and J genes are TRBV18 and TRBJ2-1; 8 bases match TRBD2. CDR1 and CDR2 (germline): KGHSH, LQKENI. With 4 bases clipped from V and 4 bases from J, the junction kept 3 bases outside the gene matches. The CDR3 consists of 14 residues. This CDR3 is CASSRSGGYNEQFF. In DNA, the CDR3 is TGTGCCAGCTCACGGAGCGGGGGTTACAATGAGCAGTTCTTC.

This clone was recorded a few times. The chain links TRBV6-6 to TRBJ1-1, with D possibly TRBD1 on 5 matching bases. The CDR3 covers 12 residues. Germline loops: CDR1 MNHNY, CDR2 SVGAGI (reference sequence). V was trimmed by 6 bases and J by 1 base, leaving 6 bases between them. The CDR3 bases are TGTGCCAGCAGCCAGGGGAACACTGAAGCTTTCTTT. This encodes CASSQGNTEAFF.

The J gene is TRBJ1-4, the V gene TRBV27; 8 bases map to TRBD1. The germline CDR1 and CDR2 sequences are MNHEY and SMNVEV (reference sequence). The CDR3 contains 18 residues. The J segment lost 0 bases and the V segment lost 4 bases, leaving 10 bases of the junction unmatched. CDR3 in amino acids: CASSSIRDRKSTNEKLFF. The CDR3 DNA reads as TGTGCCAGCAGTTCTATACGGGACAGGAAGTCAACTAATGAAAAACTGTTTTTT. Filled out from reference TRBV27 and TRBJ1-4, the complete variable domain reads EAQVTQNPRYLITVTGKKLTVTCSQNMNHEYMSWYRQDPGLGLRQIYYSMNVEVTDKGDVPEGYKVSRKEKRNFPLILESPSPNQTSLYFCASSSIRDRKSTNEKLFFGSGTQLSVL.

This chain's CDR3 is CASSYSGQGSREQFF. The CDR3 DNA is TGTGCCAGCAGTTACAGTGGACAGGGATCTCGGGAGCAGTTCTTC. The V and J genes are TRBV6-6 and TRBJ2-1; 8 bases align to TRBD1. The V gene's germline CDR1 is MNHNY and CDR2 SVGAGI (reference sequence). V trimming: 2 bases; J trimming: 10 bases; junction bases outside the gene matches: 10. The CDR3 runs 15 residues.

This clone has only a few counts. The chain combines TRBV5-1 with TRBJ1-2; 11 bases agree with TRBD1. Germline assignment: CDR1 SGHRS and CDR2 YFSETQ. The junction had 2 bases not matched to a gene; V was cut back by 3 bases and J by 10 bases. The CDR3 spans 12 residues. The CDR3 here is CASSWGQGDYTF. The CDR3 nucleotides read TGCGCCAGCAGCTGGGGACAGGGGGACTACACCTTC.

This chain uses TRBV9 with TRBJ2-1, with D tentatively TRBD1 (5 bases). The V gene lost 0 bases and the J gene lost 2 bases, with 12 bases spanning the gap. Germline CDR1 SGDLS, CDR2 YYNGEE. The CDR3 contains 16 residues. This CDR3 reads CASSVDPGPTYNEQFF. CDR3 DNA: TGTGCCAGCAGCGTAGATCCAGGGCCTACCTACAATGAGCAGTTCTTC.

The chain employs TRBV27 and TRBJ1-6; D gene ambiguous. Germline CDR1 MNHEY, CDR2 SMNVEV (reference sequence). Trimming shortened V by 3 bases and J by 9 bases, and 6 bases separated the two germline ends. The CDR3 is 12 amino acids. CDR3 residues: CASSFQRSPLHF. The CDR3 DNA is TGTGCCAGCAGTTTTCAGCGTTCACCCCTCCACTTT.

This clone was seen a handful of times. This chain joins TRBV5-1 and TRBJ1-4; D remains ambiguous. This CDR3 has 13 amino acids. The V gene's germline CDR1 is SGHRS and CDR2 YFSETQ. V lost 2 bases and J lost 4, with 6 bases in between. The DNA of the CDR3 is TGCGCCAGCAGCTTAGACGGTAATGAAAAACTGTTTTTT. Encoded protein: CASSLDGNEKLFF.

This chain joins TRBV15 and TRBJ2-7, with a tentative D call TRBD2 (5 bases). Germline V gene sequence: CDR1 LNHNV, CDR2 YYDKDF (reference sequence). Deletions cut 8 bases from V and 7 bases from J, with 12 bases between. This CDR3 is 11 amino acids long. The CDR3 reads CATGGPREQYF. CDR3 sequence (DNA): TGTGCCACCGGCGGGCCTAGGGAGCAGTACTTC.

This clone occurred once. The rearrangement joins TRBV6-5 to TRBJ1-2; D not resolved. Trimming stripped 5 bases from V and 7 bases from J, with 8 bases between. Looked up from germline, CDR1 is MNHEY and CDR2 is SVGAGI. The CDR3 length is 11 residues. The CDR3 reads CASSHIAGYTF. The CDR3 DNA reads as TGTGCCAGCAGTCACATCGCTGGCTACACCTTC.

The rearrangement uses TRBV6-1 and TRBJ2-1; D gene unclear. Germline lookup yields CDR1 MNHNS and CDR2 SASEGT. V was trimmed by 6 bases and J by 4 bases, leaving 10 bases between them. The CDR3 has 13 amino acids. CDR3 DNA: TGTGCCAGCAGGGACGCCTTGTACAATGAGCAGTTCTTC. Translated, it gives CASRDALYNEQFF.

The CDR3 coding sequence is TGTGCCAGCAGTTTAGGGAAGAACACTGAAGCTTTCTTT. Its translation: CASSLGKNTEAFF. The V gene is TRBV28, the J gene TRBJ1-1, with no clear D. V was cut by 2 bases and J by 1 base, with 5 bases left in between. CDR1 is MDHEN, CDR2 SYDVKM, per germline. This CDR3 spans 13 amino acids.

This chain links TRBV7-9 with TRBJ1-2; TRBD1 matches at 7 bases. This CDR3 has 15 amino acids. The V gene's germline CDR1 is SEHNR and CDR2 FQNEAQ (reference sequence). V shed 3 bases, J shed 5 bases, and the junction held 9 bases outside the gene matches. In DNA form, the CDR3 reads TGTGCCAGCAGCTTCGGGGACAGACCTTCTTATGGCTACACCTTC. Translating it yields CASSFGDRPSYGYTF.

This clone was observed a handful of times. This chain links TRBV10-1 with TRBJ2-7; 8 nucleotides match TRBD1. This CDR3 has 17 residues. J was trimmed by 0 bases and V by 5 bases; bases with no gene match: 12. The germline V gene encodes CDR1 WNHNN and CDR2 SYGVQD (reference sequence). CDR3 nucleotides: TGCGCCAGCAGTCACCAGGACAGGGCCGCCCCCTCCTACGAGCAGTACTTC. Amino acid sequence: CASSHQDRAAPSYEQYF.

This clone came up a few times. The chain recombines TRBV5-1 with TRBJ2-7; TRBD1 might be the D (6 bases). Trimming took off 0 bases at V and 2 bases at J, with 12 bases between the two ends. The CDR3 consists of 15 residues. In germline, CDR1 is SGHRS, CDR2 YFSETQ. The CDR3 loop is CASSLAQGPAYEQYF. The DNA for the CDR3 is TGCGCCAGCAGCTTGGCCCAGGGGCCAGCCTACGAGCAGTACTTC.

The rearrangement joins TRBV4-1 to TRBJ2-1; 10 bases align to TRBD1. CDR3 length equals 15 residues. With 8 bases clipped from V and 7 bases from J, the junction kept 11 bases outside the gene matches. CDR1 and CDR2 (germline): MGHRA, YSYEKL. CDR3 sequence: CASLLGQGVVNEQFF. CDR3 sequence (DNA): TGCGCCAGCTTACTCGGACAGGGGGTGGTTAATGAGCAGTTCTTC.

The chain carries TRBV15 and TRBJ1-3; D gene uncertain. The V gene lost 3 bases and the J gene lost 1 base, with 16 bases spanning the gap. This CDR3 has 17 residues. Germline V gene data show CDR1 as LNHNV and CDR2 as YYDKDF (reference sequence). The CDR3 sequence: CATSRVLDVGSGNTIYF. The CDR3 region has the DNA TGTGCCACCAGCAGGGTATTAGATGTGGGGTCTGGAAACACCATATATTTT. The full variable domain, completed using reference TRBV15 and TRBJ1-3, is DAMVIQNPRYQVTQFGKPVTLSCSQTLNHNVMYWYQQKSSQAPKLLFHYYDKDFNNEADTPDNFQSRRPNTSFCFLDIRSPGLGDTAMYLCATSRVLDVGSGNTIYFGEGSWLTVV.

This clone was seen only a few times. The chain uses TRBV7-8 and TRBJ2-3; D is perhaps TRBD2 (5 bases). The CDR3 has 14 residues. Per the germline V gene, CDR1 is SGHVS and CDR2 is FQNEAQ. V was cut by 3 bases and J by 6 bases, with 13 bases left in between. CDR3 nucleotides: TGTGCCAGCAGCTTGTCGCTAGCTAGCGATACGCAGTATTTT. Its translation: CASSLSLASDTQYF.

V usage is TRBV11-3 and J usage is TRBJ2-3, with a possible D match to TRBD2 (5 bases). The length of the CDR3 is 14 residues. The germline V gene encodes CDR1 SGHNT and CDR2 YENEEA. The V end was cut by 7 bases, the J end by 1 base, with 12 bases between. CDR3 DNA sequence: TGTGCCAGCACCCACAGCGGCGGCACAGATACGCAGTATTTT. Protein product: CASTHSGGTDTQYF.

The DNA of the CDR3 is TGTGCCAGCAGCTCAAGGACTGGGAACACTGAAGCTTTCTTT. Translated, it gives CASSSRTGNTEAFF. J is TRBJ1-1 and V is TRBV7-8; D gene ambiguous. Per the germline V gene, CDR1 is SGHVS and CDR2 is FQNEAQ. V lost 4 bases to trimming and J lost 1 base, with 10 bases between them. This CDR3 is built from 14 residues.

This clone was seen only a few times. The chain links TRBV2 to TRBJ1-5; D is unclear. Trimming left V 1 base short and J 3 bases short, with 7 bases between. This CDR3 spans 14 amino acids. Germline CDR1 reads SNHLY; CDR2 reads FYNNEI. The CDR3 loop reads CASSEGPHNQPQHF. CDR3 DNA sequence: TGTGCCAGCAGTGAAGGACCTCACAATCAGCCCCAGCATTTT.

V and J are TRBV4-2 and TRBJ2-1, with D unresolved. The CDR3 contains 13 residues. V shed 0 bases and J shed 15 bases, with 15 bases lying between them. Germline CDR1 is LGHNA and CDR2 is YNFKEQ. The CDR3 loop is CASSQDDSFHTFF. CDR3 nucleotides: TGTGCCAGCAGCCAAGACGACTCCTTCCATACGTTCTTC.